The following is a T cell receptor (beta chain) sequence with its context. Its antigen remains unidentified. Losses at the gene ends were 1 base for V and 4 bases for J; bases not matched to a gene: 5. CDR1 and CDR2 from the germline V gene are MGHRA and YSYEKL. The CDR3 extends over 15 amino acids. This entry comes from a study of blood T cells in healthy people across ages. The second PCR ran about 6 to 12 cycles with a sample-barcoded 5' primer and J-beta primers. One entry per CDR3 protein results from TCRdb running MiXCR on the 5' RACE reads. The table lists roughly 700,000 distinct CDR3 sequences, more than 20% of them singletons. Healthy Caucasian individuals from Russia aged roughly 6 to 90 served as donors. General study results and limits: Age advanced and TCR beta diversity per million T cells fell, roughly linearly.

The same data also contributed to another study, on T cells of mothers and their children.

V and J are TRBV4-1 and TRBJ1-1, with 8 positions matching TRBD1. The receptor was derived from a boy aged 5-17 years in good health. Specimen: blood. The CDR3 DNA reads as TGCGCCAGCAGCCAAGGGATAACAGGGGGCACTGAAGCTTTCTTT. Encoded protein: CASSQGITGGTEAFF.